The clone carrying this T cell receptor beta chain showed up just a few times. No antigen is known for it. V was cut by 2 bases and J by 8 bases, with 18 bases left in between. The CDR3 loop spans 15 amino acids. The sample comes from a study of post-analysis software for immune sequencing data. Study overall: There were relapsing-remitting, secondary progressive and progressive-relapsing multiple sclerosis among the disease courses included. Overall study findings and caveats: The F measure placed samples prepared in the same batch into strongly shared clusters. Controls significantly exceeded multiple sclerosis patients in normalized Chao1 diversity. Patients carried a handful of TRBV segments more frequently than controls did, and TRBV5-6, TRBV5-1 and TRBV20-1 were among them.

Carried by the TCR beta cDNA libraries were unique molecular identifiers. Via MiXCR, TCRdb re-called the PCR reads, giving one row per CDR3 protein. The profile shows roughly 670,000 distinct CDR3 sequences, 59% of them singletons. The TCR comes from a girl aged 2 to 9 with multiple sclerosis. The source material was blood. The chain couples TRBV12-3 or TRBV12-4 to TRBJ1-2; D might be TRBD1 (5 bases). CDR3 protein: CASSLRGEGDRGYTF. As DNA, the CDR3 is TGTGCCAGCAGTTTAAGGGGAGAAGGGGATAGGGGCTACACCTTC.